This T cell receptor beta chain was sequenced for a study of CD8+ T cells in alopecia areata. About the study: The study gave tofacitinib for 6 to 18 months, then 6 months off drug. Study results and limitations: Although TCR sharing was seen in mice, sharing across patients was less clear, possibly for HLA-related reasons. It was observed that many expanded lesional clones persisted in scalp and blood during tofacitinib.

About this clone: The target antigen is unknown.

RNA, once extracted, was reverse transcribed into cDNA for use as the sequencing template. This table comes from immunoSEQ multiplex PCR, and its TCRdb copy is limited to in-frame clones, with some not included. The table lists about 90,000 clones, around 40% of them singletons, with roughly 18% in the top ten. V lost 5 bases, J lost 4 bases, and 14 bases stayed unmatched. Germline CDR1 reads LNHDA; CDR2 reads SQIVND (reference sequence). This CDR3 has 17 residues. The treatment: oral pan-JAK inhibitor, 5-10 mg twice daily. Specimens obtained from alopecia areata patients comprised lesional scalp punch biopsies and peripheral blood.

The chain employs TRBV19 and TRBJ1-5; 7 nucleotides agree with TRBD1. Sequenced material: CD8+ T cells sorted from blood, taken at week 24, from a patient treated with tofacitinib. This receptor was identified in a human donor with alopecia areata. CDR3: CASSLGQAVKRNQPQHF. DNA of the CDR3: TGTGCCAGTAGTCTAGGACAGGCGGTGAAGAGGAATCAGCCCCAGCATTTT. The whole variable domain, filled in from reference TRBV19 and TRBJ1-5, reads DGGITQSPKYLFRKEGQNVTLSCEQNLNHDAMYWYRQDPGQGLRLIYYSQIVNDFQKGDIAEGYSVSREKKESFPLTVTSAQKNPTAFYLCASSLGQAVKRNQPQHFGDGTRLSIL.